This TCR beta chain was recovered during a study of cytomegalovirus exposure and HLA in healthy donors (TCRdb year 2017). With respect to the entire study: An earlier analysis of a few hundred of the donors reported 276 Gb of sequence data and approximately 120 million unique TCR beta sequences obtained from around 170 million T cells. Approximately 300 gigabases of sequencing data and tens of millions of unique TCR sequences were included in an early release covering about 600 HLA-typed donors. Among the roughly 410 genotyped donors, approximately 82% belonged to the genetic ancestry cluster associated with self-reported Caucasian donors. The study was designed to test whether signatures of past pathogen exposure could be identified by cataloging public T cell receptors. The T cell repertoires of 550 to 850 subjects were profiled by immunosequencing and related to cytomegalovirus serostatus. A separate validation cohort of about 110 different subjects was used in addition to the approximately 700-subject first cohort. To predict cytomegalovirus infection status, the study combined high-throughput TCR immunosequencing, statistical association of individual TCRs with disease status, and machine learning. A later analysis re-examined previously published TCR beta repertoires from around 670 donors and added high-resolution HLA genotyping to investigate patterns of TCR occurrence. In the later analysis, no new phenotypic data were used to find candidate immune exposures; instead, reliance was placed on TCR beta sequences and their occurrence across donors. In an earlier analysis of about 590 of the donors, high-throughput TCR beta sequencing was used to judge whether each TCR beta V gene segment behaved as functional or pseudogenic. Alongside the repertoire data, information on donor age, sex, ethnicity and CMV serostatus was compiled. In a later genetic analysis, genome-wide SNP genotypes for about three fifths of the roughly 670 donors were used, and that subset was treated as a discovery cohort. All discovery cohort repertoires had been generated using a single sequencing platform. Both class I and class II loci were covered by HLA typing, at four-digit resolution. Typing coverage varied by locus: roughly 620-640 donors for A, B, C, DRB1 and DQB1; some 520 for DQA1; some 610 for DPA1; more than 450 for DPB1. A few DR-DQ haplotypes were treated as single units for association and clustering because of strong linkage in the cohort. Among several hundred genotyped donors of the cohort, an average of about 240,000 unique TCR beta nucleotide sequences was sequenced per donor, of which about 19% were non-productive.

The cohort comprised several hundred healthy bone marrow donors. All cohort members were sampled while nominally healthy, although unrecorded immune exposures were likely present. The donor was CMV seronegative and belonged to the group of around 400 seronegative cohort members. A peripheral blood sample was collected from each donor, and TCR beta sequencing was performed on peripheral blood mononuclear cells. The Qiagen DNeasy Blood Extraction Kit was used to extract genomic DNA from the blood cell samples. The CDR3 holds 11 amino acids from the cysteine to the phenylalanine. Only CDR3 DNA remains: 33 bases, in frame from the first base. The junction carries 11 bases between V and J, which are trimmed by 5 bases and 7 bases respectively. CDR1 and CDR2 are drawn from the germline V gene (reference sequence): DFQATT, SNEGSKA. Libraries were constructed by the immunoSEQ multiplex PCR assay. A mixture of 60 forward primers for TCR Vbeta segments and 13 reverse primers for TCR Jbeta segments was used in the multiplex PCR. Amplification of the CDR3 region of rearranged TCR beta genes was performed with a multiplex PCR assay on genomic DNA. The Illumina HiSeq System was used to sequence the amplified TCR beta libraries as 87-base-pair reads. As for the original processing: Across the 500 to 700 repertoires, a later analysis counted approximately 83 million unique TCR beta chains, some 11 million of which were shared by at least two donors. A nearest-neighbor algorithm error-corrected the raw reads and collapsed the reads into unique sequences, merging closely related sequences to remove PCR and sequencing errors. CDR3 sequences were aligned to IMGT reference sequences to assign V, D and J gene segments. For a sequence to be retained, a match of at least six nucleotides was required to both a V gene segment and a J gene segment. A rearrangement was called productive if the CDR3 had no stop codons and remained in frame with V and J, and every other rearrangement was called non-productive. Following IMGT convention, CDR3 was defined as the stretch from the second conserved V-encoded cysteine up to the conserved J-encoded phenylalanine. In an earlier analysis of approximately 590 of the donors, sequences lacking an unambiguous match to a single V gene segment were excluded. An earlier analysis of approximately 590 of the donors called V segments functional above 56.7% productive rearrangements and segregating when the between-donor standard deviation exceeded 5%. A statistical classification framework was developed to diagnose cytomegalovirus status using the catalog of TCR beta chain sequences. A later analysis assigned V and J genes by comparing TCR nucleotide sequences with IMGT/GENE-DB human TR gene sequences. In a later analysis, CDR3 sequences and most-parsimonious VDJ recombination scenarios were assigned using the TCRdist pipeline. In a later analysis, every TCR beta chain was defined by the combination of its CDR3 amino acid sequence and its V-gene family, and reads without a unique V-gene family were dropped. In a later analysis, fewer than 650 highly shared, low-generation-probability nucleotide sequences were removed to address suspected cross-contamination and a sequencing artifact. For each public chain, a later analysis derived a clonal expansion index from normalized ranks of inferred template counts within each repertoire. In a later analysis, generation probabilities were computed using a VDJ recombination model fitted to out-of-frame rearrangements, and the results were checked against IGoR. Hypergeometric tests were used in a later analysis to score TCR-TCR, TCR-HLA and TCR-CMV co-occurrence, with a repertoire-size bias correction applied to the TCR pairs. To estimate false discovery rates, a later analysis permuted the HLA or CMV assignments 20 times. A later analysis grouped co-occurring TCRs with DBSCAN, adding TCRdist sequence similarity when clustering within HLA-allele-positive subsets. Co-occurrence clustering excluded repertoires with fewer than 30,000 or more than 120,000 public chains, plus five with anomalous nucleotide sharing. TCRdb took over this immuneACCESS table, retaining in-frame rearrangements with V and J assigned. Such tables are incomplete; in checked studies, under half of the missing clones stem from an unresolved V gene, and the remainder is unexplained. The D gene and trimming were derived from the DNA, and the V and J assignments and clone size from that table. This sample is represented by fewer than 140,000 clones; 80% to 90% of them were singletons. The ten largest clonotypes hold 1.5% to 2% of the sample.

General findings and caveats noted by the study authors: The authors suggested that the approach could potentially be generalized to other disease states and immunological phenotypes. Across donors, most TCR sequences were observed very rarely, whereas some public TCRs were present in many individuals. In the study, 150 to 200 TCR beta chains were listed as associated with cytomegalovirus. In a later analysis, HLA-associated TCR beta chains showed more clonal expansion and lower generation probabilities than non-associated chains that were equally common. The only immune exposure information available for the cohort was CMV serostatus. A further reported finding was that TCR beta sequences accurately predicted the HLA-A and HLA-B alleles for most subjects in the first cohort. When HLA alleles, especially DR and DQ, strongly co-occurred, attributing TCR associations to individual alleles was difficult. The presence/absence analyses assumed that sequencing depth was roughly uniform across donors, and that assumption may not be true. In this cohort, only TCR beta chains were sequenced, and detectable features were limited by the absence of alpha or paired-chain data. Because the 87-base-pair reads could not distinguish some IMGT-functional V segments, including TRBV6-2 and TRBV6-3, those segments were excluded. Approximately 18 rarely observed V segments, including chromosome 9 orphons, were excluded from the earlier analysis of several hundred of the donors because counts were too low. A later analysis found that TCR association rates varied across HLA loci, with DRB1 alleles showing the most associated TCRs and HLA-C alleles the fewest. A cluster of highly shared sequence variants was judged likely to represent a technical artifact of the sequencing pipeline. The classifier was reported to diagnose cytomegalovirus status with high specificity and sensitivity in both the original cohort and the validation cohort. HLA typing was unavailable for some donors at each locus, so association tests used only the typed subset. V-gene and J-gene trimming of TCR beta chains was associated with a missense DCLRE1C variant in a later genetic analysis, and the association was replicated in an independent cohort. Specific HLA alleles were associated with 16,951 TCR beta sequences at a false discovery rate of 0.05 in a later analysis. According to a later analysis, most CMV-associated TCR beta chains appeared to be HLA-restricted, and the HLA associations seemed to be driven largely by CMV exposure. Broadly in line with IMGT annotations, most TCR beta V segments showed up in productive rearrangements about 87% or about 30% of the time in an earlier analysis of 450 to 600 of the donors. Several of the top co-occurrence clusters appeared to be linked to parvovirus B19, influenza, CMV and Epstein-Barr virus, according to a later analysis. Three of the identified cytomegalovirus-associated TCR beta chains were confirmed in vitro to be specific for cytomegalovirus antigens. Linkage disequilibrium might explain the correlated functional status among segregating V segments, but an unknown experimental factor could not be excluded. Compared with the roughly 710-donor mean, donors in an Asian-associated ancestry cluster had fewer N-insertions in productive TCRs, according to a later genetic analysis.

This clone has only a few counts. Its target antigen remains unknown. No much larger clone is present one base from it, and per-base qualities are unavailable. This TCR was recovered from a man aged 45 to 65 in good health and CMV-seronegative. Sequencing used PBMCs. The V and J segments used are TRBV20-1 and TRBJ1-1, and possibly TRBD1, on 5 matching bases. In nucleotides, the sequence is TGCAGTGCTGGGGCCGTTGATGAAGCTTTCTTT. This is translated as CSAGAVDEAFF.